This TCR beta chain derives from a study of graft-versus-host responses after intestinal transplantation (dated by TCRdb to the early 2020s). The study in broad terms: The transplants that recipients received were multivisceral, liver-intestinal, or isolated intestinal. Rather than being sequenced by the commercial service, samples from a few later patients were sequenced in-house on an Illumina MiSeq and processed with MiXCR. Alloreactive clones were identified by sequencing pre-transplant mixed lymphocyte reaction products and comparing these products with unstimulated pre-transplant donor and recipient T cells. Donor T cell macrochimerism was defined as a peak of at least 4% donor T cells among recipient peripheral blood mononuclear cells. Every recipient was given anti-thymocyte globulin induction, then maintenance tacrolimus and steroids for about three years. Bulk TCR-beta CDR3 sequencing was used to track graft-versus-host and host-versus-graft alloreactive T cell clones in the graft, circulation and bone marrow after intestinal transplantation. Of the 20 to 25 intestinal transplant recipients enrolled in the cohort, one of whom was a retransplant, a few patients without pretransplant specimens were excluded.

The time point label of this sample denotes: cells obtained before transplantation from donor or recipient. CD3+CD4+ and CD3+CD8+ populations were FACS-sorted from unstimulated pre-transplant donor and recipient cells taken from spleen or lymph nodes. CDR1 DFQATT and CDR2 SNEGSKA were looked up in the germline V gene (reference sequence). Its CDR3 holds 10 amino acids, cysteine through phenylalanine. Of all the DNA, just the CDR3 is kept, 30 bases in frame from base 1. V is shortened by 4 bases, J by 9 bases, and the region joining them spans 10 bases. The library was produced with the immunoSEQ multiplex PCR assay. For most patients, genomic DNA was isolated with the Qiagen DNeasy Blood and Tissue Kit and sent frozen to Adaptive Biotechnologies for TCR sequencing. Adaptive Biotechnologies carried out high-throughput TCR-beta CDR3 sequencing of genomic DNA for most patients. Concerning the study's data processing: Adaptive's ImmunoSEQ software was the source of the TCR sequencing data for roughly 19 patients, while a few other patients were processed with MiXCR and VDJtools. CD4 versus CD8 sorting errors were corrected by removing sequences found in both subsets at a frequency ratio below 5:1. CDR3 nucleotide sequences shared between donor and recipient were removed because the origin of such sequences could not be assigned. At least 2-fold expansion over unstimulated cells and a minimum CFSE-low frequency of 0.002% (template counts) or 0.001% (read counts) were required for clones to be classified as alloreactive. A clone was considered mappable if detected in the sequenced pre-transplant spleen, lymph node, or MLR CFSE-low populations of the donor or recipient. The cumulative frequency of alloreactive clones was calculated as a percentage of all sequences, weighted by copy number. TCRdb re-hosts the immuneACCESS table, in-frame sequences only. Its copies lack some clones; in the studies checked, an unresolved V gene accounts for under half of them, and the cause for the rest is not known. V and J calls plus clone size are reproduced from that table; the DNA served to infer D and trimming. The sample table holds some 62,000 clones, of which approximately 91% were seen once. The top ten clones comprise roughly 1.6% of the sample.

The paper as a whole reports these results and caveats: GvH clones were found in recipient bone marrow, and some of the GvH clones appeared earlier in ileal mucosa or blood, which is consistent with an intestinal mucosal origin. Peak levels of circulating GvH clones were associated with declines in HvG clones early after transplant. The relatively low number and heterogeneity of intestinal transplant patients limited the conclusions. Patients with donor T cell macrochimerism had high GvH to HvG T cell clonal ratios in their allografts.

With regard to this clone: Its antigen has not been determined. One base away there is no much larger clone; base qualities are not given.

Sequenced material: unstimulated CD8+ T cells sorted from spleen or lymph node cells, taken before transplant. This clonotype was obtained from a human donor who was the organ donor for an intestinal transplant. Recombination linked TRBV20-1 to TRBJ2-7; no D gene is confidently identified. The DNA sequence is TGCAGTGCTATCATTGGAGTGCAGTACTTC. It is translated as CSAIIGVQYF.